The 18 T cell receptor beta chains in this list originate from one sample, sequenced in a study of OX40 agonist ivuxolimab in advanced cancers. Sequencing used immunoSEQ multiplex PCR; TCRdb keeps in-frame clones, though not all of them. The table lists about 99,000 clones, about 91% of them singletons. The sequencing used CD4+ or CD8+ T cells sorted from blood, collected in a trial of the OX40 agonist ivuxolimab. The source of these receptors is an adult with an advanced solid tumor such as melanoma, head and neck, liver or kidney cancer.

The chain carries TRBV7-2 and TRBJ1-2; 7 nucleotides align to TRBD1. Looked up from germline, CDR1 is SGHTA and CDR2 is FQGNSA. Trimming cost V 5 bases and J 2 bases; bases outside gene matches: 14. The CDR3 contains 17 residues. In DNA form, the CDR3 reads TGTGCCAGCAGCACAAACCAGGGGGGCCAAGGAAACTATGGCTACACCTTC. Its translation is CASSTNQGGQGNYGYTF.

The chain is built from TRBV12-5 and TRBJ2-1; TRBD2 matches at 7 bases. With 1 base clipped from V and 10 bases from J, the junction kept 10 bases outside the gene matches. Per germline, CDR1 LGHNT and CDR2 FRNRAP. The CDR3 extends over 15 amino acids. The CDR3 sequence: CASGLGTSAAGEQFF. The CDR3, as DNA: TGTGCTAGTGGTTTGGGGACTAGTGCGGCGGGAGAGCAGTTCTTC.

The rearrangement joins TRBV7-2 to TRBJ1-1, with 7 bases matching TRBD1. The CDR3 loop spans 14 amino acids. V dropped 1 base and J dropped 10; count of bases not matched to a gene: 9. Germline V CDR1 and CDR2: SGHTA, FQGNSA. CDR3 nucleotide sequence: TGTGCCAGCAGCTTAGATCAGACAGGGTTTATAGCTTTCTTT. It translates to CASSLDQTGFIAFF.

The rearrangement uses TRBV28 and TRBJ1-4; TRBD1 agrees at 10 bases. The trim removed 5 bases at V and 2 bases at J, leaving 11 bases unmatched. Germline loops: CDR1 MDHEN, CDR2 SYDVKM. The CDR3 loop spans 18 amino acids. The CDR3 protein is CASSPGQGGLGTNEKLFF. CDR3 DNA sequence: TGTGCCAGCAGTCCCGGACAGGGGGGATTGGGGACTAATGAAAAACTGTTTTTT.

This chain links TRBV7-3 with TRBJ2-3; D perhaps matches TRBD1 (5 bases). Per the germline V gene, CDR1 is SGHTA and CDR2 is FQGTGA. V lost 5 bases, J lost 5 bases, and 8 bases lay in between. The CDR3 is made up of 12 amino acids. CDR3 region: CASSLTGDTQYF. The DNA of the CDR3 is TGTGCCAGCAGCCTTACAGGAGATACGCAGTATTTT.

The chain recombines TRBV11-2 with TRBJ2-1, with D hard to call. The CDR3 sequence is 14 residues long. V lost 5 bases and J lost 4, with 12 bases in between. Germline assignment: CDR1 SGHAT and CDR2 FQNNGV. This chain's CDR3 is CASSGKALYNEQFF. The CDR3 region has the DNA TGTGCCAGCAGCGGTAAAGCCCTGTACAATGAGCAGTTCTTC.

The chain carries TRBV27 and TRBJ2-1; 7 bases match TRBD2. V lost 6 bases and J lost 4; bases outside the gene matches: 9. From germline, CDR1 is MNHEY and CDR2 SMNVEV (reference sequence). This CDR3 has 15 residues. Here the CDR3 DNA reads TGTGCCAGCAGCGGGCGTCCTAGCGGTTACAATGAGCAGTTCTTC. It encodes CASSGRPSGYNEQFF.

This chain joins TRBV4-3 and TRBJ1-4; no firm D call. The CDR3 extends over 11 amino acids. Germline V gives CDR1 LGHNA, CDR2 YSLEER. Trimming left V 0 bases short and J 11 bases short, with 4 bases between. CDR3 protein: CASSQERKLFF. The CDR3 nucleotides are TGCGCCAGCAGCCAAGAACGGAAACTGTTTTTT.

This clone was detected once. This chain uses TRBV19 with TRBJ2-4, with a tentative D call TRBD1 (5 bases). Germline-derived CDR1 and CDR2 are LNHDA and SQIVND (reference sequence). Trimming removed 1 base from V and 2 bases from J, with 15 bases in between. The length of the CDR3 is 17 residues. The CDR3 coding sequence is TGTGCCAGTAGTATAGGGGTGCAGGGTGCAACCAAAAACATTCAGTACTTC. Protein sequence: CASSIGVQGATKNIQYF.

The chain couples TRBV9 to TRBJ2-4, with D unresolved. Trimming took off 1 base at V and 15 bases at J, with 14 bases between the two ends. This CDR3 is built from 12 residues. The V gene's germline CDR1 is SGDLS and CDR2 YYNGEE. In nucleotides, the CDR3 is TGTGCCAGCAGCGTAAGCGATGGCAGTCTGTACTTC. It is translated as CASSVSDGSLYF.

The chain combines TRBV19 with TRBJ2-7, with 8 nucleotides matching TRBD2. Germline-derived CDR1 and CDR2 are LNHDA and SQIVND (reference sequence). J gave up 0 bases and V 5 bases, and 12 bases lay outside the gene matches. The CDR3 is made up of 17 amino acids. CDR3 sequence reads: CASSARLLAGASYEQYF. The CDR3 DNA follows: TGTGCCAGTAGTGCCAGACTTCTAGCGGGTGCCTCCTACGAGCAGTACTTC.

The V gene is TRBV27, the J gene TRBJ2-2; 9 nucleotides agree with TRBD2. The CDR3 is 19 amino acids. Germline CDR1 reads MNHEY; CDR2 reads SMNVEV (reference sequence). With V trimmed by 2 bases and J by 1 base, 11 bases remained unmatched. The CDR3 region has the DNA TGTGCCAGCAGTTTAAGGTCTAGCGGGATACCTCAGAACACCGGGGAGCTGTTTTTT. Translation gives CASSLRSSGIPQNTGELFF.

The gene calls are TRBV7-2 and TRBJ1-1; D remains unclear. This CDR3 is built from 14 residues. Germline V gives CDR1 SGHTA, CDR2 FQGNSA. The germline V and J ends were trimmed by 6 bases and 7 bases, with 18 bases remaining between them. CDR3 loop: CASSLTALSIEAFF. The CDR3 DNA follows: TGTGCCAGCAGTCTTACAGCCCTGTCCATTGAAGCTTTCTTT.

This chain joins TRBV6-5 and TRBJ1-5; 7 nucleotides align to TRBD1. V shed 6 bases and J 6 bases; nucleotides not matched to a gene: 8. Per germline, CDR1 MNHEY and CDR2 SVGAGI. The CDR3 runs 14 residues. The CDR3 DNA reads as TGTGCCAGCAGGCTCCGACAGGGCTTTCAGCCCCAGCATTTT. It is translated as CASRLRQGFQPQHF.

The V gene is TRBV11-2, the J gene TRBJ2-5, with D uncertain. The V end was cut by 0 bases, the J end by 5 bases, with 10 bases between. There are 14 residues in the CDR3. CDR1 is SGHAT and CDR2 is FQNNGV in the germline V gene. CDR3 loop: CASSLEVASETQYF. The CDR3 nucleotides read TGTGCCAGCAGCTTAGAGGTGGCGTCTGAGACCCAGTACTTC.

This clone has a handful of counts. This CDR3 reads CASSAPRLYQETQYF. In nucleotides, the CDR3 is TGTGCCAGCAGTGCTCCCAGGCTATACCAAGAGACCCAGTACTTC. The chain joins TRBV25-1 to TRBJ2-5; D gene unclear. CDR3 size: 15 residues. Germline V lookup: CDR1 MGHDK, CDR2 SYGVNS. V lost 4 bases and J 0 bases, leaving 12 bases between the germline ends. The whole variable domain, filled in from reference TRBV25-1 and TRBJ2-5, reads EADIYQTPRYLVIGTGKKITLECSQTMGHDKMYWYQQDPGMELHLIHYSYGVNSTEKGDLSSESTVSRIRTEHFPLTLESARPSHTSQYLCASSAPRLYQETQYFGPGTRLLVL.

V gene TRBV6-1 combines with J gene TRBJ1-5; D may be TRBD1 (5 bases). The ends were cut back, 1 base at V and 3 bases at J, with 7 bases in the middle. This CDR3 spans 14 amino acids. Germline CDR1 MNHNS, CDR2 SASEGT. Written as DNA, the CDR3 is TGTGCCAGCAGTGAAGGGGGGGTCAATCAGCCCCAGCATTTT. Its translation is CASSEGGVNQPQHF.

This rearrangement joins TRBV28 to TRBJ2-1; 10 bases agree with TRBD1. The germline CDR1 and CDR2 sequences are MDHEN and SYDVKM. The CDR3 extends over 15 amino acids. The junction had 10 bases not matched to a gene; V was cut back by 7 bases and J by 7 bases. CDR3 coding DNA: TGTGCCAGCACCCCTTGGGGACAGGGGCCTAATGAGCAGTTCTTC. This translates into CASTPWGQGPNEQFF.